This is a list of T cell receptor beta chains from one sample in a study of T and B cells in COVID-19 patients. In TCRdb, the multiplex PCR reads were re-called with MiXCR into one record per CDR3 protein. The data contain about 3,800 distinct CDR3 sequences, roughly 20% of them seen just once; the ten biggest clones take up roughly 29%. Sequences were obtained from blood. These receptors all stem from a human donor with active COVID-19. Each CDR3 is given with its conserved first and last residue. The D gene is left open where the match is weak. Where a row states a size, it is once, few, many or the class of an expanded clone; other rows omit it.

V: TRBV6-6
size: medium-sized
J: TRBJ2-5
D: TRBD1
CDR3: CASSYPTGAAETQYF
DNA: TGTGCCAGCAGTTACCCTACAGGGGCGGCAGAGACCCAGTACTTC

V: TRBV5-4
size: many
J: TRBJ2-7
D: -
CDR3: CASSSQGGRGLTYEQYF
DNA: TGTGCCAGCAGCTCCCAGGGTGGTAGGGGCCTTACCTACGAGCAGTACTTC

V: TRBV15
size: medium-sized
J: TRBJ2-1
D: TRBD2
CDR3: CATSRGLAGGNEQFF
DNA: TGTGCCACCAGCCGGGGACTAGCGGGGGGAAATGAGCAGTTCTTC

V: TRBV19
size: medium-sized
J: TRBJ2-5
D: TRBD1
CDR3: CASSIGDRGWETQYF
DNA: TGTGCCAGTAGTATAGGGGACAGGGGGTGGGAGACCCAGTACTTC

V: TRBV11-3
size: -
J: TRBJ2-1
D: TRBD2
CDR3: CASSYRLAGSSYNEQFF
DNA: TGTGCCAGCAGCTACCGACTAGCGGGCAGCTCCTACAATGAGCAGTTCTTC

V: TRBV7-2
size: few
J: TRBJ1-5
D: TRBD1
CDR3: CASSLEGGLSQPQHF
DNA: TGTGCCAGCAGCTTAGAAGGGGGCCTAAGTCAGCCCCAGCATTTT

V: TRBV6-1
size: -
J: TRBJ1-1
D: -
CDR3: CASSEAGGGGTEAFF
DNA: TGTGCCAGCAGTGAAGCGGGGGGAGGCGGCACTGAAGCTTTCTTT

V: TRBV29-1
size: large
J: TRBJ2-7
D: -
CDR3: CSVAGQQSKLTYEQYF
DNA: TGCAGCGTTGCTGGACAGCAGTCGAAACTTACCTACGAGCAGTACTTC

V: TRBV6-5
size: medium-sized
J: TRBJ1-2
D: TRBD1
CDR3: CASMKGPGQHFYGYTF
DNA: TGTGCCAGCATGAAGGGACCGGGACAGCATTTCTATGGCTACACCTTC

V: TRBV11-3
size: -
J: TRBJ2-7
D: -
CDR3: CASSLEDKTYEQYF
DNA: TGTGCCAGCAGCTTAGAGGACAAAACCTACGAGCAGTACTTC

V: TRBV27
size: -
J: TRBJ1-4
D: -
CDR3: CASSLLGREKLFF
DNA: TGTGCCAGCAGTTTATTGGGGCGGGAAAAACTGTTTTTT

V: TRBV19
size: medium-sized
J: TRBJ1-5
D: TRBD1
CDR3: CASSSQGGQPQHF
DNA: TGTGCCAGTAGCTCACAGGGGGGCCAGCCCCAGCATTTT

V: TRBV14
size: few
J: TRBJ1-1
D: TRBD1
CDR3: CASSQPQGASEAFF
DNA: TGTGCCAGCAGCCAACCACAGGGGGCCTCTGAAGCTTTCTTT

V: TRBV4-1
size: -
J: TRBJ1-2
D: -
CDR3: CASTQGGGDYGYTF
DNA: TGCGCCAGCACCCAAGGAGGGGGGGACTATGGCTACACCTTC

V: TRBV30
size: medium-sized
J: TRBJ2-3
D: TRBD2
CDR3: CAWSVSGGTDTQYF
DNA: TGTGCCTGGAGTGTTAGCGGGGGGACAGATACGCAGTATTTT

V: TRBV6-9
size: many
J: TRBJ1-5
D: -
CDR3: CASSYGIGGARNQPQHF
DNA: TGTGCCAGCAGTTATGGAATTGGGGGGGCGAGGAATCAGCCCCAGCATTTT

V: TRBV5-4
size: medium-sized
J: TRBJ2-5
D: -
CDR3: CASSLRAIQETQYF
DNA: TGTGCCAGCAGCTTGCGAGCGATCCAAGAGACCCAGTACTTC

V: TRBV6-2/TRBV6-3
size: medium-sized
J: TRBJ2-7
D: -
CDR3: CASRGLNYEQYF
DNA: TGTGCCAGCAGAGGACTCAACTACGAGCAGTACTTC

V: TRBV5-1
size: many
J: TRBJ2-5
D: -
CDR3: CASNRGQSSTTETQYF
DNA: TGCGCCAGCAACCGTGGACAGTCCAGTACAACGGAGACCCAGTACTTC

V: TRBV6-5
size: medium-sized
J: TRBJ1-4
D: -
CDR3: CASKGTTNEKLFF
DNA: TGTGCCAGCAAGGGGACTACTAATGAAAAACTGTTTTTT

V: TRBV5-1
size: few
J: TRBJ2-2
D: TRBD1
CDR3: CASSSGQGEPRGTGELFF
DNA: TGCGCCAGCAGCTCGGGACAGGGAGAGCCTCGCGGCACCGGGGAGCTGTTTTTT

V: TRBV6-5
size: -
J: TRBJ2-2
D: -
CDR3: CASSGGQNTGELFF
DNA: TGTGCCAGCAGCGGCGGACAGAACACCGGGGAGCTGTTTTTT

V: TRBV24-1
size: -
J: TRBJ2-7
D: TRBD1
CDR3: CATSDTGTGGFYEQYF
DNA: TGTGCCACCAGTGACACCGGGACAGGGGGGTTCTACGAGCAGTACTTC

V: TRBV7-2
size: few
J: TRBJ2-7
D: -
CDR3: CASSLGSFRYEQYF
DNA: TGTGCCAGCAGCTTAGGAAGCTTTAGGTACGAGCAGTACTTC

V: TRBV12-3/TRBV12-4
size: medium-sized
J: TRBJ1-1
D: -
CDR3: CASSRQSLENTEAFF
DNA: TGTGCCAGCAGTCGACAGTCCCTGGAGAACACTGAAGCTTTCTTT

V: TRBV4-2
size: few
J: TRBJ2-6
D: TRBD1
CDR3: CASSQVVQGASGANVLTF
DNA: TGTGCCAGCAGCCAAGTTGTACAGGGGGCGTCAGGGGCCAACGTCCTGACTTTC

V: TRBV11-3
size: -
J: TRBJ1-2
D: -
CDR3: CASSGGASGYTF
DNA: TGTGCCAGCAGCGGGGGGGCGAGTGGCTACACCTTC

V: TRBV5-1
size: few
J: TRBJ2-2
D: -
CDR3: CASSPTEANTGELFF
DNA: TGCGCCAGCAGCCCGACTGAAGCGAACACCGGGGAGCTGTTTTTT

V: TRBV27
size: medium-sized
J: TRBJ1-4
D: TRBD1
CDR3: CASRPQGEVNEKLFF
DNA: TGTGCCAGCAGGCCCCAGGGGGAGGTCAACGAAAAACTGTTTTTT

V: TRBV20-1
size: -
J: TRBJ2-5
D: -
CDR3: CSALGQGNIETQYF
DNA: TGCAGTGCCCTGGGGCAGGGGAATATAGAGACCCAGTACTTC

V: TRBV18
size: medium-sized
J: TRBJ2-7
D: -
CDR3: CASSPAQGGPYEQYF
DNA: TGTGCCAGCTCACCCGCCCAGGGGGGTCCCTACGAGCAGTACTTC

V: TRBV30
size: medium-sized
J: TRBJ1-4
D: -
CDR3: CAWSVQLGEKLFF
DNA: TGTGCCTGGAGTGTACAACTGGGAGAAAAACTGTTTTTT

V: TRBV18
size: -
J: TRBJ1-1
D: -
CDR3: CASSYTQESEAFF
DNA: TGTGCCAGCTCATACACACAGGAATCTGAAGCTTTCTTT

V: TRBV19
size: large
J: TRBJ2-2
D: -
CDR3: CASSITTTGELFF
DNA: TGTGCCAGTAGTATCACTACCACCGGGGAGCTGTTTTTT

V: TRBV19
size: -
J: TRBJ2-3
D: TRBD2
CDR3: CASSTLAGGQADTQYF
DNA: TGTGCCAGTAGTACTTTAGCGGGGGGGCAGGCAGATACGCAGTATTTT

V: TRBV19
size: medium-sized
J: TRBJ1-5
D: -
CDR3: CASSMGRRNQPQHF
DNA: TGTGCCAGTAGTATGGGGCGGCGCAATCAGCCCCAGCATTTT

V: TRBV30
size: medium-sized
J: TRBJ1-5
D: -
CDR3: CAWSKGGNQPQHF
DNA: TGTGCCTGGAGTAAGGGCGGCAATCAGCCCCAGCATTTT

V: TRBV10-3
size: many
J: TRBJ2-1
D: -
CDR3: CAISESRGYNEQFF
DNA: TGTGCCATCAGTGAGTCCAGGGGTTACAATGAGCAGTTCTTC

V: TRBV20-1
size: -
J: TRBJ2-5
D: -
CDR3: CSAEPVDRGPQETQYF
DNA: TGCAGTGCTGAGCCAGTAGATCGGGGCCCCCAAGAGACCCAGTACTTC

V: TRBV5-5
size: medium-sized
J: TRBJ1-4
D: -
CDR3: CASSLEMRSKKLFF
DNA: TGTGCCAGCAGCCTAGAGATGCGCTCGAAAAAACTGTTTTTT

V: TRBV11-3
size: few
J: TRBJ1-4
D: TRBD1
CDR3: CASSRDRGRGEKLFF
DNA: TGTGCCAGCAGCCGGGACAGGGGGCGGGGAGAAAAACTGTTTTTT

V: TRBV19
size: medium-sized
J: TRBJ1-6
D: -
CDR3: CASSPDHSNSPLHF
DNA: TGTGCCAGTAGTCCGGACCATTCAAATTCACCCCTCCACTTT

V: TRBV29-1
size: large
J: TRBJ2-3
D: -
CDR3: CSVSSGSGDTQYF
DNA: TGCAGCGTTTCTAGTGGGAGCGGGGATACGCAGTATTTT

V: TRBV12-3/TRBV12-4
size: medium-sized
J: TRBJ2-1
D: -
CDR3: CASSSDLGDEQFF
DNA: TGTGCCAGCAGCTCCGACCTGGGGGATGAGCAGTTCTTC

V: TRBV20-1
size: -
J: TRBJ1-5
D: -
CDR3: CSAARGNQPQHF
DNA: TGCAGTGCCGCACGCGGCAATCAGCCCCAGCATTTT

V: TRBV6-2/TRBV6-3
size: medium-sized
J: TRBJ2-3
D: -
CDR3: CASRTHGQVTDTQYF
DNA: TGTGCCAGCCGCACCCATGGGCAAGTCACAGATACGCAGTATTTT

V: TRBV5-1
size: few
J: TRBJ2-2
D: -
CDR3: CASSSSQGPGGTGELFF
DNA: TGCGCCAGCAGCTCATCACAGGGACCCGGGGGTACCGGGGAGCTGTTTTTT

V: TRBV27
size: -
J: TRBJ2-6
D: TRBD1
CDR3: CASSPGTGYGVNVLTF
DNA: TGTGCCAGCAGTCCCGGGACAGGATACGGGGTCAACGTCCTGACTTTC

V: TRBV5-1
size: few
J: TRBJ2-1
D: TRBD1
CDR3: CASSSGTGGYNEQFF
DNA: TGCGCCAGCAGCTCCGGGACAGGGGGCTACAATGAGCAGTTCTTC

V: TRBV27
size: many
J: TRBJ1-1
D: TRBD1
CDR3: CASSLTGGTEAFF
DNA: TGTGCCAGCAGTCTTACAGGGGGCACTGAAGCTTTCTTT

V: TRBV11-3
size: medium-sized
J: TRBJ2-3
D: -
CDR3: CASSPYPLGADTQYF
DNA: TGTGCCAGCAGCCCCTACCCCCTAGGCGCAGATACGCAGTATTTT

V: TRBV11-2
size: few
J: TRBJ2-5
D: -
CDR3: CASSTNGGYEETQYF
DNA: TGTGCCAGCAGCACGAACGGGGGATATGAAGAGACCCAGTACTTC

V: TRBV29-1
size: medium-sized
J: TRBJ1-2
D: -
CDR3: CSVESGVHFYGYTF
DNA: TGCAGCGTTGAGAGCGGGGTCCATTTCTATGGCTACACCTTC